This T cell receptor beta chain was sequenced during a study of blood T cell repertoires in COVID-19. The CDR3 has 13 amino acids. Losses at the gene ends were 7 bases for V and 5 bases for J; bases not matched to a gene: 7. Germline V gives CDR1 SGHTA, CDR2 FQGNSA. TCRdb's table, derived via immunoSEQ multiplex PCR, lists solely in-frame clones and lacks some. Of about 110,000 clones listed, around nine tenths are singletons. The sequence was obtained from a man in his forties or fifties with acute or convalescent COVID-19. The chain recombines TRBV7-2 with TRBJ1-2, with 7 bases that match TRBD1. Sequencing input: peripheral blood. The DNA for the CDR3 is TGTGCCAGCACGCGACAGGGACGATATGGCTACACCTTC. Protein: CASTRQGRYGYTF. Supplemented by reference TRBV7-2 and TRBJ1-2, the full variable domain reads GAGVSQSPSNKVTEKGKDVELRCDPISGHTALYWYRQSLGQGLEFLIYFQGNSAPDKSGLPSDRFSAERTGGSVSTLTIQRTQQEDSAVYLCASTRQGRYGYTFGSGTRLTVV.